A selection of T cell receptor beta chains follows, all from one sample in a study of blood T cell repertoires in COVID-19. Measured with immunoSEQ multiplex PCR; TCRdb has only the in-frame clones, and not every one. Of 100,000 to 150,000 clones listed, about 85% were seen once; the top ten hold roughly 6.7%. The sample was peripheral blood. The receptor set was obtained from a man older than 75 with active or convalescent COVID-19. Both conserved end residues are part of each CDR3. A D gene is named only where the DNA matches it firmly. Some rows have no size entry. The others give once, few or many, or a class for an expanded clone.

v_call	j_call	clone_size	d_call	cdr3_aa	cdr3_nt
TRBV4-1	TRBJ1-4	-	TRBD1	CASSQGQRVTNEKLFF	TGCGCCAGCAGCCAGGGACAGAGGGTAACTAATGAAAAACTGTTTTTT
TRBV6-1	TRBJ2-1	-	-	CASSASGHTSSYNEQFF	TGTGCCAGCAGTGCCTCGGGACACACGAGCTCCTACAATGAGCAGTTCTTC
TRBV7-8	TRBJ2-2	-	TRBD1	CASSLGGNTRELFF	TGTGCCAGCAGTCTAGGGGGCAATACTAGGGAGCTGTTTTTT
TRBV2	TRBJ2-3	-	-	CARGRGGAGDTQYF	TGTGCCAGGGGCCGTGGAGGGGCCGGGGATACGCAGTATTTT
TRBV19	TRBJ2-1	few	-	CASTPSQDREQFF	TGTGCCAGTACTCCGTCTCAGGATCGCGAGCAGTTCTTC
TRBV7-2	TRBJ1-4	-	TRBD1	CASSLDRGREKLFF	TGTGCCAGCAGCTTAGACAGGGGGCGTGAAAAACTGTTTTTT
TRBV4-2	TRBJ2-5	once	-	CASSQGVGIAPRQETQYF	TGTGCCAGCAGCCAAGGGGTGGGTATAGCACCGAGACAAGAGACCCAGTACTTC
TRBV12-3/TRBV12-4	TRBJ2-1	-	-	CASSWENEQFF	TGTGCCAGCAGTTGGGAGAATGAGCAGTTCTTC
TRBV7-3	TRBJ2-2	-	-	CASSTNTGELFF	TGTGCCAGCAGTACTAACACCGGGGAGCTGTTTTTT
TRBV7-2	TRBJ2-4	-	TRBD1	CASSPGQGRPKNIQYF	TGTGCCAGCAGTCCCGGACAGGGCCGGCCCAAAAACATTCAGTACTTC
TRBV7-8	TRBJ1-2	-	-	CASSPAPFRGRNYGYTF	TGTGCCAGCAGTCCCGCACCGTTCAGGGGTCGTAACTATGGCTACACCTTC
TRBV14	TRBJ1-3	-	-	CASSQVDGNTIYF	TGTGCCAGCAGCCAAGTAGATGGAAACACCATATATTTT
TRBV10-3	TRBJ2-1	-	-	CAANSRDRGEQFF	TGTGCCGCTAACTCCCGGGACCGGGGGGAGCAGTTCTTC
TRBV7-2	TRBJ2-1	-	TRBD1	CASSSQPLRTGNEQFF	TGTGCCAGCAGTTCGCAACCGTTAAGGACAGGCAATGAGCAGTTCTTC
TRBV5-1	TRBJ2-1	-	-	CASSLDVGLGEQFF	TGCGCCAGCAGCTTGGACGTGGGGCTGGGTGAGCAGTTCTTC
TRBV19	TRBJ1-5	-	-	CASSIPRSNQPQHF	TGTGCCAGTAGTATTCCCAGGAGCAATCAGCCCCAGCATTTT
TRBV4-1	TRBJ2-5	-	TRBD1	CASSLDRGIETQYF	TGCGCCAGCAGCCTGGACAGGGGAATAGAGACCCAGTACTTC
TRBV5-4	TRBJ2-7	-	-	CASSLPGTYEQYF	TGTGCCAGCAGCTTGCCAGGCACCTACGAGCAGTACTTC
TRBV5-1	TRBJ1-2	-	-	CASSLGGGSHYGYTF	TGCGCCAGCAGCCTGGGAGGGGGTAGTCACTATGGCTACACCTTC
TRBV12-3/TRBV12-4	TRBJ2-7	-	TRBD2	CASSFKGGSEQYF	TGTGCCAGCAGTTTTAAGGGAGGGAGCGAGCAGTACTTC
TRBV28	TRBJ1-1	-	-	CASRMAVRNTEAFF	TGTGCCAGCAGGATGGCAGTCCGGAACACTGAAGCTTTCTTT
TRBV11-2	TRBJ2-1	-	TRBD1	CASSLRTGADNEQFF	TGTGCCAGCAGCTTACGGACAGGGGCTGACAATGAGCAGTTCTTC
TRBV3-1/TRBV3-2	TRBJ2-1	-	TRBD2	CASSQAGTSGRSEQFF	TGTGCCAGCAGCCAAGCCGGGACTAGCGGGAGGTCTGAGCAGTTCTTC
TRBV14	TRBJ2-7	-	-	CASSAGLAKQYF	TGTGCCAGCAGTGCGGGGTTAGCTAAGCAGTACTTC
TRBV7-9	TRBJ1-2	-	-	CASSLTDSYGYTF	TGTGCCAGCAGCTTAACCGACAGCTATGGCTACACCTTC
TRBV5-1	TRBJ2-3	-	-	CASGVEGQGTDTQYF	TGCGCCAGCGGAGTGGAGGGGCAAGGGACAGATACGCAGTATTTT
TRBV7-9	TRBJ2-5	-	TRBD1	CASSLDRGETQYF	TGTGCCAGCAGCTTAGACAGGGGAGAGACCCAGTACTTC
TRBV15	TRBJ2-2	-	-	CATSRDRLEAGELFF	TGTGCCACCAGCAGAGATAGGTTGGAGGCCGGGGAGCTGTTTTTT
TRBV19	TRBJ2-3	-	-	CASSILGRADTQYF	TGTGCCAGTAGTATCCTCGGCAGGGCAGATACGCAGTATTTT
TRBV19	TRBJ2-1	-	TRBD2	CASSIGLAGGVEQFF	TGTGCCAGTAGTATAGGACTAGCGGGAGGGGTGGAGCAGTTCTTC
TRBV6-6	TRBJ1-5	few	-	CASSPLARGNQPQHF	TGTGCCAGCAGCCCTCTAGCCCGGGGCAATCAGCCCCAGCATTTT
TRBV19	TRBJ1-6	-	-	CASTSTGFGNSPLHF	TGTGCCAGTACCTCGACAGGATTTGGGAATTCACCCCTCCACTTT
TRBV12-3/TRBV12-4	TRBJ2-1	-	-	CASSPGLYNEQFF	TGTGCCAGCAGTCCCGGACTTTACAATGAGCAGTTCTTC
TRBV7-9	TRBJ1-4	-	TRBD1	CASSPTGTGVEKLFF	TGTGCCAGCAGTCCAACCGGGACAGGGGTTGAAAAACTGTTTTTT
TRBV18	TRBJ1-4	-	TRBD1	CASSPEGAVTNEKLFF	TGTGCCAGCTCACCAGAGGGGGCGGTAACTAATGAAAAACTGTTTTTT
TRBV4-1	TRBJ1-5	once	TRBD1	CASSQNTLQGPIFSNQPQHF	TGCGCCAGCAGCCAAAATACACTACAGGGGCCCATTTTTAGCAATCAGCCCCAGCATTTT
TRBV6-5	TRBJ2-4	-	TRBD2	CASSLSGKNIQYF	TGTGCCAGCAGTCTTAGCGGGAAAAACATTCAGTACTTC
TRBV3-1/TRBV3-2	TRBJ1-3	-	-	CASSTTGAGNTIYF	TGTGCCAGCAGCACCACGGGGGCTGGAAACACCATATATTTT
TRBV20-1	TRBJ1-1	once	TRBD1	CSARGQFEAFF	TGCAGTGCTAGGGGACAGTTTGAAGCTTTCTTT
TRBV4-2	TRBJ2-2	medium-sized	TRBD1	CASSQDRGLNTGELFF	TGTGCCAGCAGCCAAGATAGGGGGCTTAACACCGGGGAGCTGTTTTTT
TRBV29-1	TRBJ2-7	-	TRBD1	CSVRDSSYEQYF	TGCAGCGTTCGGGACAGCTCCTACGAGCAGTACTTC